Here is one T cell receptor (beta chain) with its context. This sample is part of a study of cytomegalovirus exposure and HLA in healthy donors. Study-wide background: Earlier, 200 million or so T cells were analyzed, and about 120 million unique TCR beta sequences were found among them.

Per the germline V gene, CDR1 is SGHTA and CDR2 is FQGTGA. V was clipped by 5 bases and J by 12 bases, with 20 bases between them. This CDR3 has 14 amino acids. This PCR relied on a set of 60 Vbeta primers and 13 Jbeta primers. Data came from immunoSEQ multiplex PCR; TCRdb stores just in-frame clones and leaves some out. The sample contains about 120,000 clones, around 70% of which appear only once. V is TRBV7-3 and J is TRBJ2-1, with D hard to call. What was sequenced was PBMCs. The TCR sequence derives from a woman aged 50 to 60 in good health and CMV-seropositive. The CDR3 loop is CASSPTGAELRQFF. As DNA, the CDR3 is TGTGCCAGCAGCCCCACGGGTGCGGAATTGCGGCAGTTCTTC.